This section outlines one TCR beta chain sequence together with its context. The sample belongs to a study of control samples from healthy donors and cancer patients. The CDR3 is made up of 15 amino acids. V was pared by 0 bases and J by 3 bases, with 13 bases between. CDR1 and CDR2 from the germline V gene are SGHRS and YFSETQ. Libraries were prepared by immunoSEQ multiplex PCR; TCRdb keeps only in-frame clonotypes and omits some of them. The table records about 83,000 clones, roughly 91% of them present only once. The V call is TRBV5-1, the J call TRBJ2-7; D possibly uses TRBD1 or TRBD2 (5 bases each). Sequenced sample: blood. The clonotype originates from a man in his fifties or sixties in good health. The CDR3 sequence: CASSLGDLTGYEQYF. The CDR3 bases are TGCGCCAGCAGCTTGGGGGACCTTACGGGCTACGAGCAGTACTTC. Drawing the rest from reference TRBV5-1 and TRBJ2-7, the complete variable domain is KAGVTQTPRYLIKTRGQQVTLSCSPISGHRSVSWYQQTPGQGLQFLFEYFSETQRNKGNFPGRFSGRQFSNSRSEMNVSTLELGDSALYLCASSLGDLTGYEQYFGPGTRLTVT.